Listed below are T cell receptor beta chains from one sample, sequenced in a study of T-cell reconstitution after alpha-beta-depleted transplantation in children. TCRdb re-derived calls from the PCR reads in MiXCR, one entry per CDR3 protein. The sample carries about 200,000 distinct CDR3 sequences, roughly 9.1% recorded once. This sample comprised PBMCs, mostly from graft donor cells, obtained 360 days after TCRalphabeta/CD19-depleted stem cell transplant. Receptors originate from a male patient aged 2 to 10 who had a stem cell transplant for acute myeloid leukemia, so the T cells may come from the graft donor. Both conserved end residues are part of each CDR3. D genes are given only for firm matches. The listing skips clone size in some rows; elsewhere it reads once, few, many or a size class.

NA,TRBJ1-2,TRBV29-1,NA,TGCAGCGCAAAGGGGGGCTATGGCTACACCTTC,CSAKGGYGYTF
NA,TRBJ2-2,TRBV9,NA,TGTGCCAGCAGCCCATCCGGGACACCAGGTGACCCCGGGGAGCTGTTTTTT,CASSPSGTPGDPGELFF
NA,TRBJ2-3,TRBV7-8,few,TGTGCCAGCAGCTTAGTCCCCTTAGTAGTAGATACGCAGTATTTT,CASSLVPLVVDTQYF
NA,TRBJ2-2,TRBV27,many,TGTGCCAGCAGTTTATACAGGGTTACCGGGGAGCTGTTTTTT,CASSLYRVTGELFF
NA,TRBJ2-2,TRBV7-3,many,TGTGCCAGCAGCCCTATCGACAACACCGGGGAGCTGTTTTTT,CASSPIDNTGELFF
NA,TRBJ2-2,TRBV5-1,many,TGCGCCAGCAGCTTCGACGGACAGTCGAACACCGGGGAGCTGTTTTTT,CASSFDGQSNTGELFF
TRBD1,TRBJ2-7,TRBV3-1,once,TGTGCCTTCTTGGGACAGACCTCCGGCGAGCAGTACTTC,CAFLGQTSGEQYF
TRBD2,TRBJ2-1,TRBV7-8,NA,TGTGCCAGCAGCGCACCTACTAGCGCGACCTACAATGAGCAGTTCTTC,CASSAPTSATYNEQFF
NA,TRBJ2-2,TRBV27,few,TGTGCCAGCAGTTTGCGGTCTACCCAGGCCGGGGAGCTGTTTTTT,CASSLRSTQAGELFF
NA,TRBJ1-5,TRBV28,NA,TGTGCCAGCAGTTCACGTAGCAATCAGCCCCAGCATTTT,CASSSRSNQPQHF
NA,TRBJ2-1,TRBV10-3,many,TGTGCCATCAGTGCGGCCCTAGAGTACAATGAGCAGTTCTTC,CAISAALEYNEQFF
NA,TRBJ2-3,TRBV12-3/TRBV12-4,NA,TGTGCCAGCAGTGAGACAGTAACAGATACGCAGTATTTT,CASSETVTDTQYF
NA,TRBJ2-1,TRBV27,NA,TGTGCCAGCCGCCACCTAGCCGGAAAGAATGAGCAGTTCTTC,CASRHLAGKNEQFF
NA,TRBJ1-3,TRBV12-3/TRBV12-4,few,TGTGCCAGCCGTTTGACGGGTGTAATAGGAAACACCATATATTTT,CASRLTGVIGNTIYF
TRBD2,TRBJ2-2,TRBV10-3,few,TGTGCCATCAGTGTCGGGGGAGGGAGCGCCGGGGAGCTGTTTTTT,CAISVGGGSAGELFF
NA,TRBJ2-1,TRBV6-2/TRBV6-3,few,TGTGCCAGCATCCAAGGACGAGGACAGCTACCCTACAATGAGCAGTTCTTC,CASIQGRGQLPYNEQFF
NA,TRBJ1-6,TRBV5-1,few,TGCGCCAGCAGCTTGGGGGATACCGCGCGGTTAAATTCACCCCTCCACTTT,CASSLGDTARLNSPLHF
NA,TRBJ1-1,TRBV2,many,TGTGCCAGCAATCGGGGGCCGGAAGCTTTCTTT,CASNRGPEAFF
NA,TRBJ1-5,TRBV11-2,NA,TGTTCCAGCAGCTTAGGGGGGGGTGGGAATCAGCCCCAGCATTTT,CSSSLGGGGNQPQHF
TRBD2,TRBJ2-7,TRBV12-3/TRBV12-4,few,TGTGCCAGCAGTTTGCCCAGCGGGGGCTCCTACGAGCAGTACTTC,CASSLPSGGSYEQYF